Listed below are T cell receptor beta chains from one sample, sequenced in a study of vaccination and CD4 T cells after COVID-19. The antigens for these receptors are not known. One entry per CDR3 protein, called by TCRdb with MiXCR from the PCR reads. The profile shows about 9,100 distinct CDR3 sequences, about 70% of them singletons. Sequenced sample: CD4+ T cells from blood, cultured in vitro. These receptors were obtained from a human donor who had recovered from COVID-19. CDR3s include the opening cysteine and the closing phenylalanine or tryptophan. D genes are given only for firm matches. Size tells how often a clone was seen (once, few, many) or the class of an expanded clone, and some rows leave it out.

V	J	D	size	CDR3	DNA
TRBV10-3	TRBJ1-6	-	-	CAISATDFRVDSPLHF	TGTGCCATCAGTGCGACAGACTTTCGGGTAGATTCACCCCTCCACTTT
TRBV2	TRBJ1-1	TRBD1	once	CASSSTGENTEAFF	TGTGCCAGCAGTAGTACAGGGGAAAACACTGAAGCTTTCTTT
TRBV28	TRBJ1-2	TRBD1	-	CASSFPGTGERHGYTF	TGTGCCAGCAGTTTCCCCGGGACAGGGGAGCGGCATGGCTACACCTTC
TRBV12-3/TRBV12-4	TRBJ2-7	-	-	CASSFPSGTVTYEQYF	TGTGCCAGCAGTTTCCCTTCCGGGACGGTAACCTACGAGCAGTACTTC
TRBV9	TRBJ1-6	-	-	CASSGEANSPLHF	TGTGCCAGCAGCGGGGAGGCTAATTCACCCCTCCACTTT
TRBV6-1	TRBJ1-2	-	-	CASSTQGFGYTF	TGTGCCAGCAGTACACAGGGTTTTGGCTACACCTTC
TRBV7-2	TRBJ2-1	-	-	CASSPDRYNEQFF	TGTGCCAGCAGCCCAGACAGGTACAATGAGCAGTTCTTC
TRBV6-1	TRBJ2-2	-	-	CASSVTGNTGELFF	TGTGCCAGCAGTGTGACAGGGAACACCGGGGAGCTGTTTTTT
TRBV6-5	TRBJ1-2	TRBD1	-	CASSYHLQGAVYTF	TGTGCCAGCAGTTACCATCTCCAGGGGGCGGTTTACACCTTC
TRBV6-5	TRBJ1-2	-	few	CASSYRGANYGYTF	TGTGCCAGCAGTTACAGGGGGGCTAACTATGGCTACACCTTC
TRBV11-1	TRBJ2-2	TRBD1	-	CASSPPGQGSGELFF	TGTGCCAGCAGCCCCCCGGGACAGGGGTCCGGGGAGCTGTTTTTT
TRBV12-3/TRBV12-4	TRBJ2-1	-	-	CASTLGGGGHEQFF	TGTGCCAGCACCCTGGGTGGGGGGGGCCATGAGCAGTTCTTC
TRBV24-1	TRBJ1-5	-	-	CATSESGGGGQPQHF	TGTGCCACCAGTGAGTCGGGCGGGGGCGGTCAGCCCCAGCATTTT
TRBV7-8	TRBJ1-2	-	few	CASSPRAALEKNYGYTF	TGTGCCAGCAGCCCACGGGCGGCACTCGAAAAAAACTATGGCTACACCTTC
TRBV7-2	TRBJ2-1	-	-	CASTLEGGYNEQFF	TGTGCCAGCACCCTAGAGGGGGGCTACAATGAGCAGTTCTTC
TRBV5-5	TRBJ1-6	-	-	CASSLAGQNNSPLHF	TGTGCCAGCAGCTTGGCAGGCCAGAATAATTCACCCCTCCACTTT
TRBV2	TRBJ2-1	TRBD2	-	CASSEELAGKNEQFF	TGTGCCAGCAGCGAAGAACTAGCGGGGAAGAATGAGCAGTTCTTC
TRBV7-8	TRBJ1-1	-	-	CASSSDVEAFF	TGTGCCAGCAGCTCGGACGTTGAAGCTTTCTTT
TRBV6-4	TRBJ1-2	TRBD1	few	CAIPGQGLYGYTF	TGTGCCATCCCGGGACAGGGTCTGTATGGCTACACCTTC
TRBV20-1	TRBJ1-2	TRBD1	-	CSATEAGGSF	TGCAGTGCAACTGAGGCAGGGGGATCCTTC
TRBV6-1	TRBJ2-7	-	-	CASRTSRGESYYEQYF	TGTGCCAGCAGAACATCCCGGGGAGAGTCCTACTACGAGCAGTACTTC
TRBV5-1	TRBJ2-2	TRBD2	-	CASSLTLLAGNTGELFF	TGCGCCAGCAGCTTAACCCTGCTAGCGGGGAACACCGGGGAGCTGTTTTTT
TRBV2	TRBJ1-3	-	-	CASSAGERGNTIYF	TGTGCCAGCAGCGCAGGGGAGCGGGGAAACACCATATATTTT
TRBV6-1	TRBJ1-2	-	-	CASRLELVYGYTF	TGTGCCAGCAGACTTGAACTAGTCTATGGCTACACCTTC
TRBV20-1	TRBJ2-3	TRBD2	-	CSASGTSAGTDTQYF	TGCAGTGCTAGCGGGACTAGCGCTGGCACAGATACGCAGTATTTT
TRBV6-2/TRBV6-3	TRBJ2-7	-	-	CASSYGLPPEQYF	TGTGCCAGCAGTTACGGCCTCCCCCCCGAGCAGTACTTC
TRBV7-9	TRBJ2-1	-	-	CASSRSASAREQFF	TGTGCCAGCAGCCGATCGGCGAGTGCAAGGGAGCAGTTCTTC
TRBV19	TRBJ1-5	-	-	CASSRTKLAVPQHF	TGTGCCAGTAGTCGGACGAAACTGGCTGTGCCCCAGCATTTT
TRBV7-6	TRBJ1-5	-	-	CASSLDGRSNQPQHF	TGTGCCAGCAGCTTAGACGGCAGAAGCAATCAGCCCCAGCATTTT
TRBV20-1	TRBJ2-7	-	few	CSARDPASWDEQYF	TGCAGTGCTAGAGATCCTGCTTCTTGGGACGAGCAGTACTTC
TRBV27	TRBJ1-5	-	-	CASSPAHPNQPQHF	TGTGCCAGCAGCCCGGCCCATCCCAATCAGCCCCAGCATTTT
TRBV29-1	TRBJ1-2	-	once	CSVEDRTNFGYGYTF	TGCAGCGTTGAAGATCGAACGAACTTCGGCTATGGCTACACCTTC
TRBV2	TRBJ2-2	TRBD2	-	CASGGDNGELFF	TGTGCCAGCGGGGGGGATAACGGGGAGCTGTTTTTT
TRBV7-3	TRBJ1-1	-	-	CASSLSVNTEAFF	TGTGCCAGCAGCTTATCGGTGAACACTGAAGCTTTCTTT
TRBV30	TRBJ1-2	-	-	CAWSVLRVNYGYTF	TGTGCCTGGAGTGTACTTCGGGTTAACTATGGCTACACCTTC
TRBV7-2	TRBJ1-5	-	once	CASSSYRDQPQHF	TGTGCCAGCAGCAGTTACAGGGACCAGCCCCAGCATTTT
TRBV6-1	TRBJ1-1	-	-	CASSPDTFNTEAFF	TGTGCCAGCAGCCCAGACACCTTCAACACTGAAGCTTTCTTT
TRBV20-1	TRBJ1-6	TRBD1	few	CSARRLSLDRGNSPLHF	TGCAGTGCTAGACGCCTTTCTCTAGACAGGGGTAATTCACCCCTCCACTTT
TRBV25-1	TRBJ1-6	TRBD1	-	CASSPGQGMSPLHF	TGTGCCAGCAGTCCGGGACAGGGTATGTCACCCCTCCACTTT
TRBV5-1	TRBJ2-7	-	-	CASSPSSYEQYF	TGCGCCAGCAGCCCTAGCTCCTACGAGCAGTACTTC
TRBV19	TRBJ2-7	-	medium-sized	CASSISGGGYEQYF	TGTGCCAGTAGTATAAGTGGAGGGGGCTACGAGCAGTACTTC
TRBV27	TRBJ1-2	-	few	CASSLEGSSNYGYTF	TGTGCCAGCAGTTTGGAGGGATCCTCTAACTATGGCTACACCTTC
TRBV7-8	TRBJ2-1	TRBD2	-	CASSVRSGGYNEQFF	TGTGCCAGCAGCGTACGGAGCGGGGGTTACAATGAGCAGTTCTTC